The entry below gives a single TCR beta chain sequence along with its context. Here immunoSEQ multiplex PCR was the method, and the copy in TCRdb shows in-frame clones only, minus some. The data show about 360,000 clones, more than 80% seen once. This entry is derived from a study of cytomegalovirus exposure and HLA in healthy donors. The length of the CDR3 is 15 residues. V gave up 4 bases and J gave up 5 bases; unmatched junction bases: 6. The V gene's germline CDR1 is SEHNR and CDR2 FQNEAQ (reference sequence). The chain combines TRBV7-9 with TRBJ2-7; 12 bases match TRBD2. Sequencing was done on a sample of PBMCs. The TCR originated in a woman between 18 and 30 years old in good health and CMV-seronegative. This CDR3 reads CASSSPTSGGNEQYF. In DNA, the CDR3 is TGTGCCAGCAGCTCACCGACTAGCGGGGGAAACGAGCAGTACTTC.